These 32 T cell receptor beta chains originate from one sample sequenced in a study of blood T cell repertoires in COVID-19 (TCRdb year 2020). Library preparation employed the immunoSEQ multiplex PCR assay. Imported from immuneACCESS, the table was reduced by TCRdb to in-frame sequences with V and J called. These copies leave out some clones; in studies compared against another copy, an unresolved V gene accounts for under half, and the cause of the remainder is not known. Here the sample has around 250,000 clones; 84% occur a single time. In total, the top ten clones hold over 1.5% of the sample. Sequenced sample: peripheral blood. The receptors come from a woman between 40 and 50 years old who had recovered from COVID-19.

A single count supports this clone. The chain recombines TRBV7-9 with TRBJ1-1; D unclear. The CDR3 loop spans 14 amino acids. CDR1 and CDR2 from the germline V gene are SEHNR and FQNEAQ (reference sequence). V was trimmed by 1 base and J by 4 bases, leaving 10 bases between them. The CDR3 is CASSLDYGLTEAFF. The CDR3, as DNA: TGTGCCAGCAGCTTAGACTATGGACTCACTGAAGCTTTCTTT.

The chain couples TRBV11-3 to TRBJ2-7; perhaps TRBD1 as D (6 bases). Looked up from germline, CDR1 is SGHNT and CDR2 is YENEEA. The CDR3 sequence is 14 residues long. V dropped 5 bases and J dropped 3 bases, with 14 bases sitting between them. Here the CDR3 reads CASSAITGLYEQYF. As DNA, the CDR3 is TGTGCCAGCAGCGCAATCACAGGGCTCTACGAGCAGTACTTC.

The V and J genes are TRBV28 and TRBJ1-5; 10 nucleotides match TRBD1. The CDR3 has 18 residues. Germline V gene lookup returns CDR1 MDHEN and CDR2 SYDVKM. With 7 bases clipped from V and 6 bases from J, the junction kept 18 bases outside the gene matches. CDR3 loop: CASTVSPRQGAGSQPQHF. DNA for the CDR3: TGTGCCAGCACCGTTTCTCCCCGACAGGGGGCCGGTAGTCAGCCCCAGCATTTT.

The rearrangement links TRBV15 to TRBJ2-2; D is perhaps TRBD1 (6 bases). The CDR3 extends over 14 amino acids. Germline values: CDR1 LNHNV, CDR2 YYDKDF (reference sequence). Trimming cost V 5 bases and J 6 bases, with 13 bases left between them. The DNA for the CDR3 is TGTGCCACCAGCCCTAGACAGGCGGCCGGGGAGCTGTTTTTT. Its translation: CATSPRQAAGELFF.

This sequence joins TRBV27 and TRBJ1-5, with a weak D call TRBD1 (5 bases). The V gene lost 10 bases and the J gene lost 0 bases, with 13 bases spanning the gap. The CDR3 totals 14 residues. CDR1 and CDR2 (germline): MNHEY, SMNVEV (reference sequence). CDR3 residues: CAIHAQGSNQPQHF. CDR3 DNA sequence: TGTGCCATCCACGCTCAGGGTAGCAATCAGCCCCAGCATTTT.

The V and J genes are TRBV7-9 and TRBJ1-2, with 7 bases aligning to TRBD1. V lost 0 bases and J lost 8; bases outside the gene matches: 12. Germline V gives CDR1 SEHNR, CDR2 FQNEAQ (reference sequence). The CDR3 length is 16 residues. DNA of the CDR3: TGTGCCAGCAGCTTAGCGGAGGTACAGGGGCCTAGAGGCTACACCTTC. It translates to CASSLAEVQGPRGYTF.

The V and J genes are TRBV7-6 and TRBJ2-3, with 11 bases aligning to TRBD2. The length of the CDR3 is 16 residues. With 4 bases clipped from V and 0 bases from J, the junction kept 3 bases outside the gene matches. Looked up from germline, CDR1 is SGHVS and CDR2 is FNYEAQ. The CDR3 coding sequence is TGTGCCAGCAGCTCACTAGCGGGGGTGAGCACAGATACGCAGTATTTT. This codes for CASSSLAGVSTDTQYF.

The chain recombines TRBV4-2 with TRBJ2-2; 13 bases are shared with TRBD2. CDR1 and CDR2 from the germline V gene are LGHNA and YNFKEQ. The CDR3 is made up of 17 amino acids. With 0 bases clipped from V and 7 bases from J, the junction kept 5 bases outside the gene matches. In DNA form, the CDR3 reads TGTGCCAGCAGCCAAGAAGGGACTAGCGGGGTGGGCGGGGAGCTGTTTTTT. It translates to CASSQEGTSGVGGELFF.

This clone was observed a single time. This chain joins TRBV7-9 and TRBJ2-1; possible D gene TRBD2, 5 bases. There are 11 residues in the CDR3. V lost 6 bases and J 10 bases, leaving 10 bases between the germline ends. Germline lookup yields CDR1 SEHNR and CDR2 FQNEAQ (reference sequence). The CDR3 loop reads CASSFREEQFF. CDR3 nucleotides: TGTGCCAGCAGTTTCCGGGAAGAGCAGTTCTTC.

This clone came up a few times. V is TRBV28 and J is TRBJ2-7; a weak D match, TRBD2 (7 bases). Germline assignment: CDR1 MDHEN and CDR2 SYDVKM. The V and J ends lost 1 base and 10 bases respectively, with 17 bases between them. The CDR3 spans 14 residues. CDR3 protein: CASSLSGGARNQYF. The CDR3 nucleotides are TGTGCCAGCAGTTTATCTGGGGGGGCAAGGAATCAGTACTTC.

The count of this clone is one. The chain links TRBV9 to TRBJ2-5; perhaps TRBD2 as D (5 bases). The CDR3 extends over 15 amino acids. V was clipped by 4 bases and J by 2 bases, with 15 bases between them. Germline V gives CDR1 SGDLS, CDR2 YYNGEE. CDR3 in amino acids: CASSPGGLHQETQYF. The CDR3 DNA reads TGTGCCAGCAGCCCCGGAGGACTCCATCAAGAGACCCAGTACTTC.

The CDR3 bases are TGTGCCATAAATAAACAGGGGGCCAACGTCCTGACTTTC. Translation gives CAINKQGANVLTF. The rearrangement uses TRBV6-5 and TRBJ2-6; D call uncertain. This CDR3 region has 13 residues. The germline V gene encodes CDR1 MNHEY and CDR2 SVGAGI. V dropped 10 bases and J dropped 4 bases, with 11 bases sitting between them.

The J gene is TRBJ2-7, the V gene TRBV27; 8 bases fit TRBD1. The ends lost 7 bases at V and 3 bases at J; junction bases unmatched: 11. CDR1 is MNHEY, CDR2 SMNVEV, per germline (reference sequence). The CDR3 is made up of 15 amino acids. CDR3 sequence (DNA): TGTGCCAGCACCCCTCGTGGGACAGGACTCTACGAGCAGTACTTC. Amino acids: CASTPRGTGLYEQYF.

The rearrangement uses TRBV7-9 and TRBJ1-2; TRBD1 is a possible D gene (6 bases). Trimming pared 0 bases from V and 5 bases from J, leaving 13 bases between. The CDR3 covers 15 residues. Per germline, CDR1 SEHNR and CDR2 FQNEAQ (reference sequence). The CDR3 nucleotides are TGTGCCAGCAGCTTAGCGGGCAGGGGCAGTTATGGCTACACCTTC. It specifies CASSLAGRGSYGYTF. Complete variable domain (other parts from reference TRBV7-9 and TRBJ1-2): DTGVSQNPRHKITKRGQNVTFRCDPISEHNRLYWYRQTLGQGPEFLTYFQNEAQLEKSRLLSDRFSAERPKGSFSTLEIQRTEQGDSAMYLCASSLAGRGSYGYTFGSGTRLTVV.

The chain links TRBV24-1 to TRBJ2-7, with 8 bases identical to TRBD2. Germline CDR1 KGHDR, CDR2 SFDVKD. The trim removed 10 bases at V and 3 bases at J, leaving 7 bases unmatched. The CDR3 contains 13 residues. The CDR3: CATSGGGLYEQYF. The CDR3 nucleotides are TGTGCCACGTCGGGGGGGGGCCTCTACGAGCAGTACTTC.

V and J are TRBV2 and TRBJ1-1; D is undetermined. The CDR3 runs 14 residues. Germline V CDR1 and CDR2: SNHLY, FYNNEI. Trimming took off 3 bases at V and 2 bases at J, with 10 bases between the two ends. CDR3 region: CASSEAVKNTEAFF. CDR3 sequence (DNA): TGTGCCAGCAGTGAGGCGGTAAAAAACACTGAAGCTTTCTTT.

CDR3: CASSYGQLNTEAFF. Here the CDR3 DNA reads TGTGCCAGCAGTTATGGGCAGTTGAACACTGAAGCTTTCTTT. This chain joins TRBV6-2 or TRBV6-3 and TRBJ1-1; D is unclear. Trimming removed 3 bases at V and 0 bases at J, with 8 bases between. Germline V lookup: CDR1 MNHEY, CDR2 SVGEGT. This CDR3 has 14 residues.

The chain employs TRBV9 and TRBJ1-2, with D maybe TRBD1 (6 bases). CDR3 length: 15 amino acids. V lost 0 bases to trimming and J lost 4 bases, with 13 bases between them. Germline V CDR1 and CDR2: SGDLS, YYNGEE. The CDR3 is CASSVEGLGGYGYTF. CDR3 coding DNA: TGTGCCAGCAGCGTAGAAGGTTTAGGGGGCTATGGCTACACCTTC.

This chain links TRBV12-3 or TRBV12-4 with TRBJ1-2; D uncertain. Trimming cost V 3 bases and J 8 bases, with 13 bases left between them. This CDR3 spans 13 amino acids. CDR3 in amino acids: CASSFGTTGGYTF. The CDR3 coding sequence is TGTGCCAGCAGTTTTGGAACCACCGGGGGCTACACCTTC.

With respect to this clone: Distinct nucleotide sequences in the sample also encode this CDR3. The CDR3 nucleotides read TGTGCCAGCAGCGGGGACAGGGGAGAGACCCAGTACTTC. Translating gives CASSGDRGETQYF. The chain recombines TRBV12-3 or TRBV12-4 with TRBJ2-5; 10 nucleotides match TRBD1. The CDR3 consists of 13 residues. J lost 4 bases, V lost 6 bases, and 2 bases had no gene match.

V is TRBV6-6 and J is TRBJ2-3; D unresolved. Per germline, CDR1 MNHNY and CDR2 SVGAGI (reference sequence). Deletions cut 5 bases from V and 2 bases from J, with 5 bases between. The CDR3 is made up of 12 amino acids. DNA of the CDR3: TGTGCCAGCAGTACTACCACAGATACGCAGTATTTT. It yields the protein CASSTTTDTQYF.

The chain is built from TRBV5-4 and TRBJ2-7; tentative D call: TRBD1 (5 bases). Deletions cut 2 bases from V and 2 bases from J, with 11 bases between. Germline V gene sequence: CDR1 SGHNT, CDR2 YYREEE (reference sequence). The CDR3 length is 14 residues. Here the CDR3 reads CASSFRGQPYEQYF. The CDR3 coding sequence is TGTGCCAGCAGCTTTCGTGGACAACCCTACGAGCAGTACTTC.

The chain uses TRBV6-5 and TRBJ2-2; D ambiguous. The length of the CDR3 is 13 residues. Germline CDR1 MNHEY, CDR2 SVGAGI. V was pared by 7 bases and J by 7 bases, with 13 bases between. The CDR3 protein is CASTPSNSGELFF. The CDR3 nucleotides are TGTGCCAGCACCCCTAGTAATAGCGGGGAGCTGTTTTTT.

The gene calls are TRBV18 and TRBJ1-5, with D perhaps TRBD1 (6 bases). Germline CDR1 reads KGHSH; CDR2 reads LQKENI. The CDR3 sequence is 15 residues long. The V end was cut by 4 bases, the J end by 4 bases, with 14 bases between. CDR3 region: CASSLAGTNNQPQHF. Written as DNA, the CDR3 is TGTGCCAGCTCACTGGCCGGGACAAATAATCAGCCCCAGCATTTT.

This clone was counted between two and nine times. The chain recombines TRBV4-1 with TRBJ1-4; unclear D gene. V gave up 0 bases and J gave up 7 bases, with 15 bases separating them. Germline V CDR1 and CDR2: MGHRA, YSYEKL. The CDR3 has 16 residues. The CDR3 DNA is TGCGCCAGCAGCCAAGAATTGAGGACGGGAGGTGAAAAACTGTTTTTT. Its protein is CASSQELRTGGEKLFF.

The rearrangement links TRBV6-5 to TRBJ2-7; 8 bases agree with TRBD1. CDR1 is MNHEY and CDR2 is SVGAGI in the germline V gene. This CDR3 contains 15 residues. V shed 7 bases and J 0 bases; nucleotides not matched to a gene: 8. The CDR3 DNA is TGTGCCAGCAACCCAGGGACAGGCGCCTCCTACGAGCAGTACTTC. Protein: CASNPGTGASYEQYF.

This sequence joins TRBV3-1 (or the pseudogene TRBV3-2) and TRBJ2-1, with TRBD1 matching 7 bases. CDR1 LGHDT and CDR2 YNNKEL come from the germline V gene (reference sequence). The ends lost 4 bases at V and 10 bases at J; junction bases unmatched: 7. This CDR3 is built from 13 residues. CDR3 coding DNA: TGTGCCAGCAGCCGTAGGGGGCAGGGGGAGCAGTTCTTC. Protein sequence: CASSRRGQGEQFF.

The table lists this clone with a few counts. The CDR3, as DNA: TGTGCCAGCAGTAACGAACAGGGGTATAATTCACCCCTCCACTTT. Translation gives CASSNEQGYNSPLHF. V is TRBV2 and J is TRBJ1-6; 7 bases match TRBD1. This CDR3 region has 15 residues. V trimming: 5 bases; J trimming: 4 bases; junction bases outside the gene matches: 5. From germline, CDR1 is SNHLY and CDR2 FYNNEI.

The CDR3 loop is CASSLTRDSIQPQHF. The CDR3, as DNA: TGTGCCAGCAGTTTAACGCGGGACAGCATACAGCCCCAGCATTTT. This chain connects TRBV6-5 to TRBJ1-5, with 7 bases aligning to TRBD1. The V segment lost 4 bases and the J segment 7 bases; nucleotides outside the gene matches: 10. This CDR3 is built from 15 residues. Germline CDR1 MNHEY, CDR2 SVGAGI.

This chain uses TRBV5-1 with TRBJ2-2; 7 bases line up with TRBD1. V was pared by 4 bases and J by 3 bases, with 6 bases of the junction left unmatched. The CDR3 contains 15 residues. The germline V gene has CDR1 SGHRS and CDR2 YFSETQ. CDR3 sequence reads: CASSTGTAHTGELFF. The CDR3 coding sequence is TGCGCCAGCAGCACCGGGACAGCACACACCGGGGAGCTGTTTTTT.

V gene TRBV15 combines with J gene TRBJ2-5; 11 bases are a match to TRBD1. V gave up 0 bases and J gave up 5 bases; unmatched junction bases: 5. The germline V gene has CDR1 LNHNV and CDR2 YYDKDF (reference sequence). CDR3 length equals 16 residues. CDR3 DNA: TGTGCCACCAGCAGAGATCGGGGACAGGGGGGGGAGACCCAGTACTTC. Protein: CATSRDRGQGGETQYF.

The V call is TRBV19, the J call TRBJ1-1; a weak D match, TRBD1 (6 bases). Germline values: CDR1 LNHDA, CDR2 SQIVND (reference sequence). The CDR3 runs to 14 residues. Trimming shortened V by 7 bases and J by 1 base, and 13 bases separated the two germline ends. The CDR3 reads CASIGQRSNTEAFF. CDR3 coding DNA: TGTGCCAGTATCGGACAGAGATCGAACACTGAAGCTTTCTTT.